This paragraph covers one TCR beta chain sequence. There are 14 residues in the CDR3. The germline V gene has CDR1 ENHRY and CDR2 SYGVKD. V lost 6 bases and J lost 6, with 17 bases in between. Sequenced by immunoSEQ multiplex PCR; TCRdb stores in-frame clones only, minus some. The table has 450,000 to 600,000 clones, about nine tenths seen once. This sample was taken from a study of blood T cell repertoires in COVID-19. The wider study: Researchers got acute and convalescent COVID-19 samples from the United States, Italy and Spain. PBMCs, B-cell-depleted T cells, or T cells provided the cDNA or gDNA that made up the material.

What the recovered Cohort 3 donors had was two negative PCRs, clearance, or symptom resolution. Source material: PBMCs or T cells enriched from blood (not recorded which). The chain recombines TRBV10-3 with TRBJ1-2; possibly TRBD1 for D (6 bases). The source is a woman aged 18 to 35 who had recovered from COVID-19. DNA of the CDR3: TGTGCCATCAGGAATACAGGGATTTCGGATGGCTACACCTTC. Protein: CAIRNTGISDGYTF.